This T cell receptor (beta chain) was profiled in a study of tumor and adjacent non-tumor tissue in lung cancer. Study information: Samples averaged about 4.2 million productive TCRbeta reads each.

A modified ARM-PCR protocol with three rounds of nested PCR amplified TCRbeta. TCRdb re-called the multiplex PCR reads with MiXCR, one entry per CDR3 protein. The data hold 85,000 to 100,000 distinct CDR3 sequences, with 67% observed a single time. In regard to this clonotype: This may be a read error, as it is one base from a much larger clone.

Germline CDR1 LGHNT, CDR2 FRNRAP. The CDR3 covers 13 residues. V lost 6 bases, J lost 8 bases, and 3 bases stayed unmatched. RNA was extracted from bulk tissue without any cell sorting. This chain links TRBV12-5 with TRBJ1-6; 8 nucleotides line up with TRBD1. The TCR sequence derives from a man aged 55 to 70 with non-small cell lung cancer. Sequencing was carried out using lung tumor tissue. The chain's CDR3 is CASGETGDSPLHF. DNA for the CDR3: TGTGCTAGTGGCGAGACAGGGGATTCACCCCTCCACTTT.